Listed below are T cell receptor beta chains from one sample, sequenced in a study of spatial heterogeneity in lung cancer. TCRdb fed the 5' RACE reads into MiXCR, producing one record per CDR3 protein. The sample contains about 36,000 distinct CDR3 sequences, about 7.2% of which appear only once. This specimen was PBMCs, taken at surgery. All receptors derive from a female donor with early-stage non-small cell lung cancer. The CDR3 runs from the conserved cysteine through the conserved F or W. A D gene is named only where the DNA matches it firmly. Not all rows give a size; the values are once, few, many and, for expanded clones, a class.

D: .
length: 13
V: TRBV30
size: many
J: TRBJ2-7
CDR3: CAWSAWDSYEQYF
DNA: TGTGCCTGGAGTGCGTGGGACTCCTACGAGCAGTACTTC

D: TRBD2
length: 15
V: TRBV18
size: .
J: TRBJ2-7
CDR3: CASSESSGTLYEQYF
DNA: TGTGCCAGCTCGGAGTCAAGCGGGACTCTCTACGAGCAGTACTTC

D: TRBD2
length: 16
V: TRBV7-2
size: few
J: TRBJ2-5
CDR3: CASSRLAGSLIETQYF
DNA: TGTGCCAGCAGCAGACTAGCGGGGTCCCTCATAGAGACCCAGTACTTC

D: TRBD1
length: 18
V: TRBV12-3/TRBV12-4
size: many
J: TRBJ2-5
CDR3: CASSLDRGWTPTPETQYF
DNA: TGTGCCAGCAGTTTGGACAGGGGCTGGACCCCAACACCAGAGACCCAGTACTTC

D: .
length: 15
V: TRBV5-1
size: .
J: TRBJ2-7
CDR3: CASSFSAGQAYEQYF
DNA: TGCGCCAGCAGCTTTAGCGCGGGACAAGCCTACGAGCAGTACTTC

D: .
length: 16
V: TRBV6-5
size: many
J: TRBJ1-4
CDR3: CASSYSLGGQNEKLFF
DNA: TGTGCCAGCAGTTACTCGCTGGGAGGGCAGAATGAAAAACTGTTTTTT

D: TRBD2
length: 12
V: TRBV30
size: .
J: TRBJ2-1
CDR3: CAWSASGSWQFF
DNA: TGTGCCTGGAGTGCTAGCGGGAGTTGGCAGTTCTTC

D: .
length: 14
V: TRBV4-1
size: many
J: TRBJ2-5
CDR3: CASSQELRLGTQYF
DNA: TGCGCCAGCAGCCAAGAACTTAGGCTCGGAACCCAGTACTTC

D: .
length: 16
V: TRBV28
size: few
J: TRBJ2-4
CDR3: CASSPMGVGAKNIQYF
DNA: TGTGCCAGCTCCCCTATGGGGGTAGGTGCCAAAAACATTCAGTACTTC

D: TRBD2
length: 15
V: TRBV6-5
size: few
J: TRBJ2-1
CDR3: CASSYEGGRVNEQFF
DNA: TGTGCCAGCAGTTACGAGGGAGGGAGGGTCAATGAGCAGTTCTTC

D: .
length: 12
V: TRBV12-3/TRBV12-4
size: many
J: TRBJ2-7
CDR3: CASSPRVYEQYF
DNA: TGTGCCAGCAGTCCCAGGGTCTACGAGCAGTACTTC

D: TRBD1
length: 16
V: TRBV9
size: many
J: TRBJ2-7
CDR3: CASSPGQGAVQYEQYF
DNA: TGTGCCAGCAGCCCAGGACAGGGGGCAGTGCAATACGAGCAGTACTTC

D: TRBD2
length: 16
V: TRBV20-1
size: many
J: TRBJ2-1
CDR3: CSALTTSGGSYNEQFF
DNA: TGCAGTGCTTTAACGACTAGCGGGGGTTCCTACAATGAGCAGTTCTTC

D: TRBD1
length: 15
V: TRBV28
size: .
J: TRBJ1-2
CDR3: CASSLRTGGPYGYTF
DNA: TGTGCCAGCAGTTTACGGACAGGGGGGCCCTATGGCTACACCTTC

D: .
length: 13
V: TRBV2
size: .
J: TRBJ2-3
CDR3: CASTTLGTDTQYF
DNA: TGTGCCAGCACGACTCTGGGCACAGATACGCAGTATTTT

D: TRBD1
length: 15
V: TRBV24-1
size: many
J: TRBJ1-2
CDR3: CATSDPGQGVGGYTF
DNA: TGTGCCACCAGTGATCCGGGACAGGGGGTCGGTGGCTACACCTTC

D: TRBD1
length: 15
V: TRBV7-3
size: many
J: TRBJ1-2
CDR3: CASSLSGTGSYGYTF
DNA: TGTGCCAGCAGCTTAAGTGGGACAGGGTCCTATGGCTACACCTTC

D: .
length: 15
V: TRBV9
size: many
J: TRBJ2-7
CDR3: CASSVTDAISYEQYF
DNA: TGTGCCAGCAGCGTTACGGATGCTATCTCCTACGAGCAGTACTTC

D: .
length: 13
V: TRBV13
size: many
J: TRBJ2-1
CDR3: CASSSVQDNEQFF
DNA: TGTGCCAGCAGCTCCGTCCAGGACAATGAGCAGTTCTTC

D: .
length: 12
V: TRBV27
size: .
J: TRBJ2-1
CDR3: CASSFQGGEQFF
DNA: TGTGCCAGCAGTTTCCAGGGAGGTGAGCAGTTCTTC

D: .
length: 17
V: TRBV9
size: many
J: TRBJ2-2
CDR3: CASSVEVTGFGTGELFF
DNA: TGTGCCAGCAGCGTAGAGGTAACAGGTTTTGGCACCGGGGAGCTGTTTTTT

D: .
length: 9
V: TRBV21-1
size: .
J: TRBJ2-7
CDR3: CASRPEQYF
DNA: TGTGCCAGCAGGCCCGAGCAGTACTTC

D: .
length: 13
V: TRBV7-9
size: few
J: TRBJ1-2
CDR3: CASSRQVNYGYTF
DNA: TGTGCCAGCAGCCGACAGGTTAACTATGGCTACACCTTC

D: .
length: 13
V: TRBV9
size: many
J: TRBJ2-2
CDR3: CASTHRGTGELFF
DNA: TGTGCCAGCACTCATCGGGGCACCGGGGAGCTGTTTTTT

D: .
length: 15
V: TRBV5-1
size: many
J: TRBJ2-2
CDR3: CASSLSVPNTGELFF
DNA: TGCGCCAGCAGCTTGAGTGTACCGAACACCGGGGAGCTGTTTTTT

D: TRBD1
length: 13
V: TRBV6-6
size: .
J: TRBJ1-2
CDR3: CASSYRDSYGYTF
DNA: TGTGCCAGCAGTTATCGGGACAGCTATGGCTACACCTTC

D: .
length: 15
V: TRBV11-2
size: many
J: TRBJ2-3
CDR3: CASSLAGAEGDTQYF
DNA: TGTGCCAGCAGCTTAGCGGGAGCCGAGGGAGATACGCAGTATTTT

D: TRBD2
length: 15
V: TRBV9
size: many
J: TRBJ2-1
CDR3: CASSRAAGGYNEQFF
DNA: TGTGCCAGCAGCCGCGCGGCGGGGGGATACAATGAGCAGTTCTTC

D: .
length: 15
V: TRBV12-3/TRBV12-4
size: many
J: TRBJ2-3
CDR3: CASRRRGPFTDTQYF
DNA: TGTGCCAGCAGGCGCAGGGGTCCGTTCACAGATACGCAGTATTTT

D: TRBD1
length: 14
V: TRBV7-2
size: .
J: TRBJ1-6
CDR3: CASRQDRGLSPLHF
DNA: TGTGCCAGCAGACAAGACAGGGGTCTTTCACCCCTCCACTTT

D: .
length: 12
V: TRBV29-1
size: many
J: TRBJ2-3
CDR3: CSGGLSTDTQYF
DNA: TGCAGCGGAGGACTATCCACAGATACGCAGTATTTT

D: .
length: 15
V: TRBV27
size: many
J: TRBJ1-3
CDR3: CASRGNRYSGNTIYF
DNA: TGTGCCAGCAGGGGGAACAGGTACTCTGGAAACACCATATATTTT

D: .
length: 16
V: TRBV5-1
size: .
J: TRBJ2-3
CDR3: CASSPSEVAGSDTQYF
DNA: TGCGCCAGCAGCCCCTCAGAGGTGGCGGGGTCAGATACGCAGTATTTT

D: .
length: 14
V: TRBV7-6
size: many
J: TRBJ1-1
CDR3: CASTPWRGDTEAFF
DNA: TGTGCCAGCACCCCCTGGAGGGGGGACACTGAAGCTTTCTTT

D: .
length: 15
V: TRBV12-3/TRBV12-4
size: many
J: TRBJ2-1
CDR3: CASSLDPSSYNEQFF
DNA: TGTGCCAGCAGTTTGGACCCGAGCTCCTACAATGAGCAGTTCTTC

D: TRBD2
length: 16
V: TRBV24-1
size: many
J: TRBJ2-3
CDR3: CATSDLTSGSFDTQYF
DNA: TGTGCCACCAGTGATTTGACCAGCGGGAGTTTCGATACGCAGTATTTT

D: .
length: 13
V: TRBV7-2
size: few
J: TRBJ1-5
CDR3: CASSFSEGQPQHF
DNA: TGTGCCAGCAGCTTTTCAGAGGGCCAGCCCCAGCATTTT